Listed below are T cell receptor beta chains from one sample, sequenced in a study of blood T cell repertoires in COVID-19. The repertoire was sequenced with immunoSEQ multiplex PCR; TCRdb's copy has only in-frame clones and lacks some. The top ten hold around 10% of the sample, which has roughly 260,000 clones, roughly 86% seen once. The specimen sequenced was peripheral blood. These TCRs come from a man aged 40-55 years who had recovered from COVID-19. CDR3s include the opening cysteine and the closing phenylalanine or tryptophan. A D gene is named only where the DNA matches it firmly. The size field is filled for only some rows; it gives once, few, many or a size class.

.,TRBJ2-7,.,TRBV20-1,TGCAGTGCTTCCCCTCTGCGCGAGCAGTACTTC,CSASPLREQYF
.,TRBJ2-3,.,TRBV9,TGTGCCAGCAGCGGACTTAAAGATACGCAGTATTTT,CASSGLKDTQYF
TRBD1,TRBJ1-6,.,TRBV7-9,TGTGCCAGCAGCTCTCATGATTGGACAGGGCCAATGGCACCCCTCCACTTT,CASSSHDWTGPMAPLHF
.,TRBJ1-1,.,TRBV4-1,TGCGCCAGCAGCGAACAGGACAGAGGGAGGAACACTGAAGCTTTCTTT,CASSEQDRGRNTEAFF
.,TRBJ2-5,.,TRBV19,TGTGCCAGTTACGGCAGGGGAGAGACCCAGTACTTC,CASYGRGETQYF
.,TRBJ1-4,.,TRBV5-1,TGCGCCAGCAGCTTGAGGGGCGGGGATGAAAAACTGTTTTTT,CASSLRGGDEKLFF
TRBD1,TRBJ2-1,few,TRBV19,TGTGCCAGTAGTGCCGGACAGGGGCGTAATGAGCAGTTCTTC,CASSAGQGRNEQFF
TRBD2,TRBJ2-7,.,TRBV3-1/TRBV3-2,TGTGCCAGCAGCCAAGATGGAGCGGGATACTCCTACGAGCAGTACTTC,CASSQDGAGYSYEQYF
.,TRBJ2-3,.,TRBV4-3,TGCGCCAGCAGCCAAGGGCGGGCCCGCACAGATACGCAGTATTTT,CASSQGRARTDTQYF
TRBD2,TRBJ2-7,.,TRBV4-1,TGCGCCAGCAGCCCCCGCGGGAGCGGGGGGAACTACGAGCAGTACTTC,CASSPRGSGGNYEQYF
TRBD1,TRBJ2-5,.,TRBV4-3,TGCGCCAGCAGCCAGACCGGACAGGGGGCAGGGGAGACCCAGTACTTC,CASSQTGQGAGETQYF
.,TRBJ1-1,few,TRBV27,TGTGCCAGCAGTTTAGGACAGAACACTGAAGCTTTCTTT,CASSLGQNTEAFF
TRBD2,TRBJ2-1,.,TRBV19,TGTGCCAGTAGTCCAGAGGGACTAGCCTACAATGAGCAGTTCTTC,CASSPEGLAYNEQFF
.,TRBJ2-7,.,TRBV3-1/TRBV3-2,TGTGCCAGCAGCCCGACTCGATTCGGTTTCGACGAGCAGTACTTC,CASSPTRFGFDEQYF
TRBD2,TRBJ2-7,.,TRBV18,TGTGCCAGCTCACCAGGACTAGCGGGGGGGGCCTACGAGCAGTACTTC,CASSPGLAGGAYEQYF
TRBD2,TRBJ2-5,.,TRBV5-6,TGTGCCAGCAGCTTGGCCCGAACTCTAGCGGGGGCGTACCAAGAGACCCAGTACTTC,CASSLARTLAGAYQETQYF
.,TRBJ1-2,.,TRBV5-4,TGTGCCAGCAGCTCCGGGGTGAAAGGCTACACCTTC,CASSSGVKGYTF
.,TRBJ2-5,.,TRBV12-3/TRBV12-4,TGTGCCAGCAGTTTAAAATTCCGGGAGACCCAGTACTTC,CASSLKFRETQYF
TRBD1,TRBJ1-1,.,TRBV6-5,TGTGCCAGCAGCGGGACAGGGCAACCTGAAGCTTTCTTT,CASSGTGQPEAFF
TRBD1,TRBJ1-3,.,TRBV19,TGTGCCAGTCGGGGGGACAGGGCACGCTCTGGAAACACCATATATTTT,CASRGDRARSGNTIYF
TRBD2,TRBJ2-5,.,TRBV4-2,TGTGCCAGCAGCCAAGATATAGCGGGAGGGCCTCAAGAGACCCAGTACTTC,CASSQDIAGGPQETQYF
TRBD1,TRBJ2-6,.,TRBV2,TGTGCCAGCAGAGCCGGGACAGGACTCGTCTCTGGGGCCAACGTCCTGACTTTC,CASRAGTGLVSGANVLTF
.,TRBJ2-3,once,TRBV15,TGTGCCACCAGCAGAGATCTCTCAGATACGCAGTATTTT,CATSRDLSDTQYF
.,TRBJ2-3,.,TRBV11-2,TGTGCCAGCAGCCTATTCACAGATACGCAGTATTTT,CASSLFTDTQYF
TRBD2,TRBJ2-1,.,TRBV19,TGTGCCAGTAGTATGAGTCTAGCGGATGAGCAGTTCTTC,CASSMSLADEQFF
.,TRBJ2-2,.,TRBV7-3,TGTGCCAGCAGCCATAACACCGGGGAGCTGTTTTTT,CASSHNTGELFF
.,TRBJ2-7,.,TRBV5-1,TGCGCCAGCAGCTTGGGACAGGCATCCTACGAGCAGTACTTC,CASSLGQASYEQYF
TRBD2,TRBJ2-1,once,TRBV6-2/TRBV6-3,TGTGCCAGCAGTTACGGATTGGGACTATACAATGAGCAGTTCTTC,CASSYGLGLYNEQFF
TRBD1,TRBJ2-5,.,TRBV7-2,TGTGCCAGTATCGACAGGGGAACCCTCCAAGAGACCCAGTACTTC,CASIDRGTLQETQYF
TRBD1,TRBJ1-6,.,TRBV5-4,TGTGCCAGCAGCCCCGGGGACAGGATTTCTTCACCCCTCCACTTT,CASSPGDRISSPLHF
.,TRBJ1-5,.,TRBV19,TGTGCCAGTAGTGGGCGACAGACCAATCAGCCCCAGCATTTT,CASSGRQTNQPQHF
TRBD2,TRBJ2-7,.,TRBV5-4,TGTGCCAGCAGGGGCTTTGCGGGGGGAACCTACGAGCAGTACTTC,CASRGFAGGTYEQYF
.,TRBJ2-5,.,TRBV4-2,TGTGCCAGCAGCCAAGATTTGCGGGACGATTATCGCGACTTC,CASSQDLRDDYRDF
.,TRBJ2-4,.,TRBV13,TGTGCCAGCAGCACTACCGAGGGTTTAGCCAAAAACATTCAGTACTTC,CASSTTEGLAKNIQYF
.,TRBJ2-7,.,TRBV9,TGTGCCAGCAGCGAGCAGGGTGAGTTC,CASSEQGEF
TRBD2,TRBJ2-3,once,TRBV5-3,TGTGCCAGAAGCTTGGTCGATAGCGGGAATACAGATACGCAGTATTTT,CARSLVDSGNTDTQYF
.,TRBJ2-3,once,TRBV5-1,TGCGCCAGCAGCCTTTTTGGTACTAGCACAGATACGCAGTATTTT,CASSLFGTSTDTQYF
TRBD2,TRBJ2-3,.,TRBV11-3,TGTGCCAGCAGCTGGGGGGCGGGAGGGCCAGCAGATACGCAGTATTTT,CASSWGAGGPADTQYF
TRBD1,TRBJ2-7,.,TRBV7-9,TGTGCCAGCAGCTTGGACAGGGGCTACGAGCAGTACTTC,CASSLDRGYEQYF
.,TRBJ1-4,.,TRBV7-2,TGTGCCAGCAGCTTAGCGGGGAGCTCTAATGAAAAACTGTTTTTT,CASSLAGSSNEKLFF
TRBD1,TRBJ2-7,.,TRBV6-6,TGTGCCAGCAGTTACTCGATCGGAGAGAGGGGGCACGAGCAGTACTTC,CASSYSIGERGHEQYF
TRBD1,TRBJ2-2,once,TRBV18,TGTGCCAGCTCACTTCGAGGACAGGGTAACACCGGGGAGCTGTTTTTT,CASSLRGQGNTGELFF
TRBD2,TRBJ2-3,.,TRBV7-9,TGTGCCAGCAGCCCCTCCAGGCGGGGGGCCGGGAGTGATACGCAGTATTTT,CASSPSRRGAGSDTQYF
.,TRBJ2-1,.,TRBV9,TGTGCCAGCAGCCCGACGCACAGGCCCGAAAACAATGAGCAGTTCTTC,CASSPTHRPENNEQFF
TRBD2,TRBJ2-7,.,TRBV19,TGTGCCAGTAGGCTAACTAGCGGGAGGGCTTACGAGCAGTACTTC,CASRLTSGRAYEQYF
.,TRBJ1-2,.,TRBV25-1,TGTGCCAGCAGTGAAGCCCACAGGGCTAACTATGGCTACACCTTC,CASSEAHRANYGYTF
.,TRBJ1-1,.,TRBV29-1,TGCAGCGTGAGAAGGACAGCAAACACTGAAGCTTTCTTT,CSVRRTANTEAFF
TRBD2,TRBJ2-5,.,TRBV5-1,TGCGCCAGCAGCTTGGCATTGGCTAGCGGGGGGACCCTCCTAGAGACCCAGTACTTC,CASSLALASGGTLLETQYF
TRBD2,TRBJ2-7,.,TRBV5-6,TGTGCCAGCAGGGGCTCCGGGACTAGCGGTTCTGGGACCTACGAGCAGTACTTC,CASRGSGTSGSGTYEQYF
.,TRBJ2-3,.,TRBV7-6,TGTGCCAGCAGCTTAGTAGCGGATGGGGATACGCAGTATTTT,CASSLVADGDTQYF
TRBD1,TRBJ2-2,.,TRBV29-1,TGCAGCGTGGTAGGGGCAGGGGGAAAAACCGGGGAGCTGTTTTTT,CSVVGAGGKTGELFF